This TCR beta chain was observed in a study of human T cells and chemical hapten exposure (dated by TCRdb to about 2021). Regarding the research as a whole: For sensitization, 2% DPC in acetone was applied to a 2 cm by 2 cm area of upper inner arm skin. Throughout the study period of 20 to 30 weeks, patients also received therapeutic DPC doses to the scalp every week. Patch testing on the upper back used Finn chambers containing 0.01% DPC, with scoring done after 6 days according to International Contact Dermatitis Research Group standards. The mostly female patient cohort included alopecia areata with under or over 50% scalp involvement, alopecia totalis and alopecia universalis. Libraries were combined into a pool for sequencing, and differences in TCR yield between samples came mainly from small differences in library volumes within the pool. Peripheral blood TCR repertoire changes were tracked in vivo in alopecia patients during primary and secondary sensitization to the hapten diphenylcyclopropenone (DPC). Blood samples were taken from patients before sensitization (week 0) and then at 2, 6 and about 24 weeks after DPC sensitization. Twenty-nine alopecia patients gave blood for TCR sequencing at one to four time points (pre-sensitization, 2, 6 and 24 weeks).

This clonotype was counted at least ten times. Its specific antigen is unknown. The input lacks base qualities; no much larger clone sits a single base away. On the study overall, not on this receptor specifically: Expanded TCRs formed significantly more large CDR3 similarity clusters than pre-sensitization or healthy control sets, consistent with antigen-driven responses. The number of PT1 expanded TCRs positively correlated with patch test score, significant at thresholds 8, 16 and 32 but not 4. Repeated subsampling changed both the strength of the expansion versus patch-test correlation and the threshold at which the correlation became significant. DPC sensitization did not change how many TCRs were above 1 in 1000 frequency, and no evidence was found of alterations in global repertoire structure. Because every patient had alopecia, a presumed autoimmune disease, the patients' immune response might differ from that of healthy individuals.

Library preparation employed RACE. Sequencing was performed on a NextSeq 500. During library preparation, unique molecular identifiers were attached to individual cDNA molecules so that TCRs could be counted quantitatively and reproducibly. From each blood RNA sample, both TCR alpha and TCR beta chains were sequenced. The study's own analysis went as follows. A median of about 89,000 TCRs per sample was observed, with a range of roughly 23,224 to 700,000. V, J and CDR3 annotation of the TCR reads was performed with the Decombinator software suite. Every sample was subsampled to the same number of TCRs (28,000) for the PS versus PT1 abundance plots. Expanded TCRs were defined as absent before sensitization and observed at least eight times at the 2-week time point. The public sequencing data were trimmed at Q25 with fastp and processed into clonotypes with MiXCR by TCRdb, which kept only in-frame beta chains. Merged by CDR3 protein, the rows form single entries marked with the most common genes and DNA. These V and J calls derive from TCRdb rather than the authors' analysis. The table for this sample lists approximately 350,000 distinct CDR3 sequences; roughly 6% of them were counted only once. The ten largest clonotypes hold under 7% of the sample.

CDR1 and CDR2, per the germline V gene, are MNHEY and SVGAGI. The junction carries 3 bases between V and J, which are trimmed by 2 bases and 5 bases respectively. Reading from cysteine to phenylalanine, the CDR3 counts 12 amino acids. This entry keeps only the CDR3 DNA: 36 bases, framed from base 1. This specimen's time point label, per the study, means: patch test 2, 6 weeks after DPC sensitization. This sample's treatment or condition label indicates: therapeutic diphenylcyclopropenone sensitization with weekly scalp DPC. Blood at each patch-test visit was drawn before the patch test was applied. To be eligible, patients had to be aged 18 to 70, diagnosed with alopecia and judged suitable for DPC therapy, while pregnant patients were excluded. Total RNA was extracted from unfractionated whole blood that had been collected in Tempus Blood RNA tubes.

The clonotype originates from a woman under 30 with alopecia areata. Some clones in this sample may be carry-over from other donors' samples. Here the chain combines TRBV6-5 and TRBJ2-2; the D gene lacks a confident call. The sequencing here drew on whole blood, taken in connection with sensitization to the hapten diphenylcyclopropenone (DPC). DNA sequence: TGTGCCAGCAGTTACGAGACCGGGGAGCTGTTTTTT. It encodes CASSYETGELFF.